The rows below give T cell receptor beta chains drawn from one sample of a study of blood T cell repertoires in COVID-19. Assay: immunoSEQ multiplex PCR; the TCRdb copy retains only in-frame clones and omits some. The repertoire holds 70,000 or so clones, with 70% to 90% as singletons. The sample consisted of peripheral blood. These receptors came from a man aged 45-60 years with acute or convalescent COVID-19. Both conserved end residues are part of each CDR3. D genes are given only for firm matches. The listing skips clone size in some rows; elsewhere it reads once, few, many or a size class.

clone_size	d_call	v_call	j_call	cdr3_aa	cdr3_nt
-	-	TRBV15	TRBJ1-5	CATSRGGTHNQPQHF	TGTGCCACCAGCAGAGGCGGGACGCACAATCAGCCCCAGCATTTT
-	TRBD1	TRBV12-3/TRBV12-4	TRBJ2-5	CASSLGQGQTQYF	TGTGCCAGCAGTTTAGGACAGGGACAGACCCAGTACTTC
-	-	TRBV5-1	TRBJ2-1	CASSLAAGAYNEQFF	TGCGCCAGCAGCTTGGCTGCGGGTGCCTACAATGAGCAGTTCTTC
-	-	TRBV18	TRBJ2-6	CASSPFQADSGANVLTF	TGTGCCAGCTCACCATTCCAGGCCGACTCTGGGGCCAACGTCCTGACTTTC
-	TRBD1	TRBV5-1	TRBJ1-1	CASSLYRGGDTEAFF	TGCGCCAGCAGCTTATACAGGGGGGGCGACACTGAAGCTTTCTTT
few	TRBD1	TRBV7-9	TRBJ2-1	CASSPQGARVNEQFF	TGTGCCAGCAGCCCACAGGGGGCGCGGGTTAATGAGCAGTTCTTC
-	TRBD1	TRBV7-9	TRBJ1-1	CASSPGQANTEAFF	TGTGCCAGCAGCCCGGGACAGGCTAACACTGAAGCTTTCTTT
-	TRBD1	TRBV6-5	TRBJ1-2	CASTRGTAVNGYTF	TGTGCCAGCACCAGGGGGACAGCGGTTAATGGCTACACCTTC
-	TRBD1	TRBV11-3	TRBJ2-3	CASSLGQGATDTQYF	TGTGCCAGCAGCTTAGGACAGGGGGCCACAGATACGCAGTATTTT
-	-	TRBV11-2	TRBJ2-6	CASSPYRVGANVLTF	TGTGCCAGCAGCCCCTACAGGGTTGGGGCCAACGTCCTGACTTTC
-	TRBD2	TRBV6-5	TRBJ2-7	CASSSLAGGPGDEQYF	TGTGCCAGCAGTTCTCTAGCGGGAGGGCCCGGGGACGAGCAGTACTTC
-	-	TRBV10-3	TRBJ1-2	CAITHPGGQGYGYTF	TGTGCCATCACCCATCCGGGGGGGCAGGGCTATGGCTACACCTTC
-	-	TRBV5-1	TRBJ2-2	CASSMSAGELFF	TGCGCCAGCAGCATGAGCGCCGGGGAGCTGTTTTTT
-	TRBD1	TRBV19	TRBJ1-1	CASSSSGTVNTEAFF	TGTGCCAGTAGTTCGTCCGGGACAGTGAACACTGAAGCTTTCTTT